A selection of T cell receptor beta chains follows, all from one sample in a study of blood T cell repertoires in COVID-19. The assay was immunoSEQ multiplex PCR, and TCRdb's table has in-frame clones only and misses some. This table holds 260,000 or so clones, approximately 87% found once. Sequencing used peripheral blood. These receptors all come from a human donor in a cohort sampled during active COVID-19. Each CDR3 is given with its conserved first and last residue. The D gene is left open where the match is weak. The size entry is marked missing in some rows and otherwise reads once, few, many or a size class.

clone size: -; J gene: TRBJ2-1; D gene: -; V gene: TRBV5-4; CDR3 protein: CASSLERLNEQFF; CDR3 DNA: TGTGCCAGCAGCTTAGAGCGGCTTAATGAGCAGTTCTTC
clone size: -; J gene: TRBJ1-3; D gene: TRBD1; V gene: TRBV11-3; CDR3 protein: CASSATGTGGNTIYF; CDR3 DNA: TGTGCCAGCAGCGCGACCGGGACAGGGGGGAACACCATATATTTT
clone size: few; J gene: TRBJ2-3; D gene: TRBD2; V gene: TRBV5-4; CDR3 protein: CASSLRGSGGSTDTQYF; CDR3 DNA: TGTGCCAGCAGCTTGAGGGGGAGCGGGGGTTCCACAGATACGCAGTATTTT
clone size: -; J gene: TRBJ1-2; D gene: -; V gene: TRBV28; CDR3 protein: CASSLLGRVISGYTF; CDR3 DNA: TGTGCCAGCAGTTTATTAGGCAGGGTCATCTCTGGCTACACCTTC
clone size: -; J gene: TRBJ1-1; D gene: TRBD1; V gene: TRBV28; CDR3 protein: CASSPDRVTEAFF; CDR3 DNA: TGTGCCAGCAGCCCCGACAGGGTAACTGAAGCTTTCTTT
clone size: -; J gene: TRBJ2-7; D gene: TRBD2; V gene: TRBV10-3; CDR3 protein: CAISVGTSGRYEQYF; CDR3 DNA: TGTGCCATCAGTGTTGGGACTAGCGGGAGGTACGAGCAGTACTTC
clone size: -; J gene: TRBJ1-5; D gene: TRBD1; V gene: TRBV6-6; CDR3 protein: CASSPDRGSNSNQPQHF; CDR3 DNA: TGTGCCAGCAGTCCGGACAGGGGATCGAATAGCAATCAGCCCCAGCATTTT
clone size: many; J gene: TRBJ1-4; D gene: -; V gene: TRBV6-5; CDR3 protein: CASRRVVATNEKLFF; CDR3 DNA: TGTGCCAGCAGGCGGGTAGTTGCAACTAATGAAAAACTGTTTTTT
clone size: -; J gene: TRBJ2-7; D gene: -; V gene: TRBV5-1; CDR3 protein: CASSLDERSSYEQYF; CDR3 DNA: TGCGCCAGCAGCTTGGACGAGCGGAGCTCCTACGAGCAGTACTTC
clone size: -; J gene: TRBJ2-1; D gene: TRBD1; V gene: TRBV3-1/TRBV3-2; CDR3 protein: CASSQRDRAGNEQFF; CDR3 DNA: TGTGCCAGCAGCCAGCGGGACAGGGCTGGTAATGAGCAGTTCTTC
clone size: -; J gene: TRBJ1-5; D gene: -; V gene: TRBV6-1; CDR3 protein: CASSEARAGAVNQPQHF; CDR3 DNA: TGTGCCAGCAGTGAAGCGCGGGCAGGGGCCGTCAATCAGCCCCAGCATTTT
clone size: -; J gene: TRBJ2-7; D gene: TRBD1; V gene: TRBV7-9; CDR3 protein: CASSDPLTLAGDRGYEQYF; CDR3 DNA: TGTGCCAGCAGCGACCCGCTGACTTTGGCGGGGGACAGGGGTTACGAGCAGTACTTC
clone size: -; J gene: TRBJ1-6; D gene: -; V gene: TRBV27; CDR3 protein: CASSLDSSPILNSPLHF; CDR3 DNA: TGTGCCAGCAGTCTTGACAGTTCGCCTATTTTAAATTCACCCCTCCACTTT
clone size: -; J gene: TRBJ1-1; D gene: -; V gene: TRBV6-5; CDR3 protein: CASRPTGNTEAFF; CDR3 DNA: TGTGCCAGCAGGCCAACAGGTAACACTGAAGCTTTCTTT
clone size: -; J gene: TRBJ2-3; D gene: TRBD2; V gene: TRBV5-1; CDR3 protein: CASSVAGYTDTQYF; CDR3 DNA: TGCGCCAGCTCAGTAGCGGGGTACACAGATACGCAGTATTTT
clone size: -; J gene: TRBJ2-3; D gene: TRBD2; V gene: TRBV24-1; CDR3 protein: CATSSGASGSGFFTDTQYF; CDR3 DNA: TGTGCCACCAGCTCAGGGGCTAGCGGGAGTGGGTTCTTCACAGATACGCAGTATTTT
clone size: -; J gene: TRBJ1-2; D gene: TRBD1; V gene: TRBV5-4; CDR3 protein: CASSLGSGGITYGYTF; CDR3 DNA: TGTGCCAGCAGCTTGGGGTCAGGGGGCATCACTTATGGCTACACCTTC
clone size: -; J gene: TRBJ2-7; D gene: TRBD1; V gene: TRBV18; CDR3 protein: CASSPKDRVGEQYF; CDR3 DNA: TGTGCCAGCTCACCAAAGGACAGGGTCGGCGAGCAGTACTTC
clone size: few; J gene: TRBJ1-2; D gene: -; V gene: TRBV20-1; CDR3 protein: CSARSVYGYTF; CDR3 DNA: TGCAGTGCTAGATCCGTCTATGGCTACACCTTC
clone size: -; J gene: TRBJ2-7; D gene: -; V gene: TRBV5-4; CDR3 protein: CASSRTGSYEQYF; CDR3 DNA: TGTGCCAGCAGCCGCACAGGATCCTACGAGCAGTACTTC
clone size: -; J gene: TRBJ2-1; D gene: TRBD2; V gene: TRBV5-4; CDR3 protein: CASRPPSGAPLEQFF; CDR3 DNA: TGTGCCAGCAGACCGCCTAGCGGGGCCCCCCTTGAGCAGTTCTTC
clone size: -; J gene: TRBJ1-3; D gene: -; V gene: TRBV29-1; CDR3 protein: CSAVQGAGNTIYF; CDR3 DNA: TGCAGCGCCGTACAGGGAGCTGGAAACACCATATATTTT
clone size: -; J gene: TRBJ2-1; D gene: TRBD1; V gene: TRBV10-1; CDR3 protein: CASSGPGTGIRDNEQFF; CDR3 DNA: TGCGCCAGCAGCGGTCCCGGGACAGGGATTCGCGACAATGAGCAGTTCTTC
clone size: -; J gene: TRBJ2-3; D gene: -; V gene: TRBV21-1; CDR3 protein: CASSVPSSGYGLDTQYF; CDR3 DNA: TGTGCCAGCAGCGTCCCCTCTAGCGGGTATGGGTTAGATACGCAGTATTTT
clone size: -; J gene: TRBJ1-5; D gene: TRBD1; V gene: TRBV18; CDR3 protein: CASSDRVAQPQHF; CDR3 DNA: TGTGCCAGCTCAGACAGGGTGGCTCAGCCCCAGCATTTT
clone size: -; J gene: TRBJ1-4; D gene: TRBD1; V gene: TRBV28; CDR3 protein: CASTGGDSLFNEKLFF; CDR3 DNA: TGTGCCAGCACGGGAGGGGACAGCCTCTTTAATGAAAAACTGTTTTTT
clone size: -; J gene: TRBJ2-7; D gene: -; V gene: TRBV29-1; CDR3 protein: CSVGQAYEQYF; CDR3 DNA: TGCAGCGTTGGACAGGCCTACGAGCAGTACTTC
clone size: -; J gene: TRBJ1-5; D gene: -; V gene: TRBV6-1; CDR3 protein: CASSEKLSGRVDQPQHF; CDR3 DNA: TGTGCCAGCAGTGAAAAGCTTTCGGGCAGGGTGGATCAGCCCCAGCATTTT
clone size: -; J gene: TRBJ2-5; D gene: -; V gene: TRBV18; CDR3 protein: CASSPPSIQETQYF; CDR3 DNA: TGTGCCAGCTCACCACCGAGCATTCAAGAGACCCAGTACTTC
clone size: -; J gene: TRBJ1-2; D gene: TRBD1; V gene: TRBV18; CDR3 protein: CASSPLQGEYGYTF; CDR3 DNA: TGTGCCAGCTCACCACTTCAGGGGGAATATGGCTACACCTTC
clone size: -; J gene: TRBJ1-3; D gene: -; V gene: TRBV23-1; CDR3 protein: CASSLLGGWPGNTIYF; CDR3 DNA: TGCGCCAGCAGTCTCCTTGGGGGGTGGCCTGGAAACACCATATATTTT